The 26 T cell receptor beta chains below come from one sample, sequenced in a study of blood T cell repertoires in COVID-19. Some clones are missing from TCRdb's copy, which holds only in-frame ones; the method was immunoSEQ multiplex PCR. Of under 200,000 clones listed, around 88% are singletons. The sequenced sample consisted of PBMCs or T cells enriched from blood (not recorded which). Every receptor here comes from a woman in her 50s in a cohort exposed to, infected with or recovered from COVID-19 (not recorded which).

This chain uses TRBV13 with TRBJ1-1; D unresolved. Germline V gives CDR1 PRHDT, CDR2 FYEKMQ (reference sequence). Trimming pared 9 bases from V and 3 bases from J, leaving 17 bases between. CDR3 size: 14 residues. This CDR3 reads CASLQIVMDTEAFF. In nucleotides, the CDR3 is TGTGCCAGTCTCCAAATAGTTATGGACACTGAAGCTTTCTTT.

The chain employs TRBV13 and TRBJ2-7; TRBD1 is a possible D gene (5 bases). Germline-derived CDR1 and CDR2 are PRHDT and FYEKMQ (reference sequence). Trimming shortened V by 5 bases and J by 2 bases, and 19 bases separated the two germline ends. This CDR3 contains 16 residues. The CDR3 region is CASSPAAGKTTYEQYF. The CDR3, as DNA: TGTGCCAGCAGCCCAGCTGCAGGGAAAACAACCTACGAGCAGTACTTC.

The chain links TRBV27 to TRBJ1-1; D unclear. Germline assignment: CDR1 MNHEY and CDR2 SMNVEV (reference sequence). The length of the CDR3 is 13 residues. The ends were cut back, 6 bases at V and 0 bases at J, with 8 bases in the middle. In DNA form, the CDR3 reads TGTGCCAGCAGGGCAGATATGAACACTGAAGCTTTCTTT. This sequence encodes CASRADMNTEAFF.

This chain connects TRBV28 to TRBJ1-1; the D gene is possibly TRBD1 (5 bases). The V gene lost 5 bases and the J gene lost 1 base, with 11 bases spanning the gap. Germline CDR1 reads MDHEN; CDR2 reads SYDVKM. The CDR3 totals 14 residues. CDR3: CASSPWGENTEAFF. CDR3 nucleotides: TGTGCCAGCAGTCCGTGGGGGGAGAACACTGAAGCTTTCTTT.

A few counts support this clone. The chain recombines TRBV4-2 with TRBJ2-1; 11 positions match TRBD2. Germline loops: CDR1 LGHNA, CDR2 YNFKEQ. This CDR3 comprises 16 residues. V lost 1 base and J lost 5; bases outside the gene matches: 4. In DNA form, the CDR3 reads TGTGCCAGCAGCCAAGTGGGACTAGCGGTCGACAATGAGCAGTTCTTC. It specifies CASSQVGLAVDNEQFF.

This sequence joins TRBV2 and TRBJ2-3, with 9 bases that match TRBD1. CDR3 length: 13 amino acids. The V gene's germline CDR1 is SNHLY and CDR2 FYNNEI. J was trimmed by 3 bases and V by 6 bases; bases with no gene match: 1. This CDR3 reads CASSGTGTDTQYF. In DNA form, the CDR3 reads TGTGCCAGCAGCGGGACAGGGACAGATACGCAGTATTTT.

This clone was recorded once. The J gene is TRBJ2-3, the V gene TRBV5-4; tentative D call: TRBD1 (6 bases). The CDR3 spans 15 residues. Germline V gives CDR1 SGHNT, CDR2 YYREEE (reference sequence). With 2 bases removed from V and 1 base from J, the gap between germline ends came to 11 bases. DNA of the CDR3: TGTGCCAGCAGCTTACAGGGTGGTGGCACAGATACGCAGTATTTT. Its translation: CASSLQGGGTDTQYF.

J is TRBJ2-1 and V is TRBV5-1; no clear D. From germline, CDR1 is SGHRS and CDR2 YFSETQ. The CDR3 covers 15 residues. The germline V and J ends were trimmed by 0 bases and 2 bases, with 9 bases remaining between them. The CDR3 region has the DNA TGCGCCAGCAGCTTGGCTGGAGAGACCTACAATGAGCAGTTCTTC. Amino acids: CASSLAGETYNEQFF. Drawing the rest from reference TRBV5-1 and TRBJ2-1, the complete variable domain is KAGVTQTPRYLIKTRGQQVTLSCSPISGHRSVSWYQQTPGQGLQFLFEYFSETQRNKGNFPGRFSGRQFSNSRSEMNVSTLELGDSALYLCASSLAGETYNEQFFGPGTRLTVL.

The rearrangement links TRBV28 to TRBJ1-5; 7 bases are a match to TRBD1. The CDR3 is 16 amino acids. In germline, CDR1 is MDHEN, CDR2 SYDVKM. With V trimmed by 6 bases and J by 7 bases, 15 bases remained unmatched. CDR3 nucleotides: TGTGCCAGCAGCAAAATAGACAGGGCCGTTGGACAGCCCCAGCATTTT. Translated: CASSKIDRAVGQPQHF.

This chain uses TRBV6-5 with TRBJ2-1; the match to TRBD1 covers 8 bases. Germline assignment: CDR1 MNHEY and CDR2 SVGAGI. The CDR3 has 15 amino acids. Trimming removed 7 bases from V and 2 bases from J; junction bases left unmatched: 7. The CDR3 DNA reads TGTGCCAGCATATCAGGACAGGGCCCCTACAATGAGCAGTTCTTC. It encodes CASISGQGPYNEQFF.

This clone was observed a few times. This chain links TRBV2 with TRBJ2-5, with D perhaps matching TRBD1 (7 bases). Trimming took off 3 bases at V and 2 bases at J, with 16 bases between the two ends. This CDR3 is 16 amino acids long. Germline V lookup: CDR1 SNHLY, CDR2 FYNNEI. Here the CDR3 DNA reads TGTGCCAGCAGTGACGGCGGGGACAGCATTCAAGAGACCCAGTACTTC. It yields the protein CASSDGGDSIQETQYF.

The chain joins TRBV27 to TRBJ2-2, with 7 bases that match TRBD1. From germline, CDR1 is MNHEY and CDR2 SMNVEV (reference sequence). The CDR3 extends over 18 amino acids. Trimming took 2 bases from V and 6 from J; bases not matched to a gene: 15. The CDR3 region has the DNA TGTGCCAGCAGTTTAACAGCCACCGGGACAGCCTCCCCCGGGGAGCTGTTTTTT. This codes for CASSLTATGTASPGELFF.

The gene calls are TRBV3-1 (or the pseudogene TRBV3-2) and TRBJ2-7; 9 bases line up with TRBD1. Germline CDR1 and CDR2: LGHDT and YNNKEL (reference sequence). The junction had 2 bases not matched to a gene; V was cut back by 4 bases and J by 7 bases. The CDR3 runs 12 residues. The CDR3 is CASSLGTGEQYF. Written as DNA, the CDR3 is TGTGCCAGCAGCCTCGGGACAGGGGAGCAGTACTTC.

The chain couples TRBV9 to TRBJ1-4; the D gene is possibly TRBD1 (6 bases). CDR1 is SGDLS, CDR2 YYNGEE, per germline. The CDR3 is made up of 15 amino acids. The V end was cut by 1 base, the J end by 3 bases, with 10 bases between. CDR3 in DNA: TGTGCCAGCAGCGTACGGGGGGCGGCTAATGAAAAACTGTTTTTT. This translates into CASSVRGAANEKLFF.

The chain couples TRBV4-1 to TRBJ2-2; TRBD1 aligns across 11 bases. Germline V gene lookup returns CDR1 MGHRA and CDR2 YSYEKL. This CDR3 has 16 amino acids. J lost 5 bases, V lost 2 bases, and 4 bases had no gene match. This chain's CDR3 is CASSQRDRGTTGELFF. CDR3 nucleotides: TGCGCCAGCAGCCAACGGGACAGGGGGACAACCGGGGAGCTGTTTTTT.

V is TRBV7-2 and J is TRBJ2-4, with 8 bases lining up with TRBD1. Germline-derived CDR1 and CDR2 are SGHTA and FQGNSA. The CDR3 has 19 residues. Losses at the gene ends were 5 bases for V and 0 bases for J; bases not matched to a gene: 15. CDR3 loop: CASSHFHRRQGIAKNIQYF. The DNA of the CDR3 is TGTGCCAGCAGCCACTTCCACAGAAGACAGGGGATAGCCAAAAACATTCAGTACTTC.

The chain uses TRBV10-1 and TRBJ1-6; D unclear. Germline loops: CDR1 WNHNN, CDR2 SYGVQD (reference sequence). This CDR3 comprises 13 residues. V was trimmed by 7 bases and J by 9 bases, leaving 13 bases between them. Here the CDR3 reads CASIDRFFSPLHF. Here the CDR3 DNA reads TGCGCCAGCATCGATCGGTTCTTTTCACCCCTCCACTTT.

This chain joins TRBV3-1 (or the pseudogene TRBV3-2) and TRBJ1-5, with D maybe TRBD1 (5 bases). Trimming stripped 4 bases from V and 2 bases from J, with 12 bases between. This CDR3 is 15 amino acids long. CDR1 and CDR2 (germline): LGHDT, YNNKEL (reference sequence). The CDR3 loop reads CASSPRGGGNQPQHF. The CDR3 DNA sequence: TGTGCCAGCAGCCCCCGGGGGGGTGGCAATCAGCCCCAGCATTTT.

This clone has a handful of counts. The chain is built from TRBV6-6 and TRBJ1-5, with a tentative D call TRBD1 (6 bases). Germline loops: CDR1 MNHNY, CDR2 SVGAGI (reference sequence). Trimming removed 5 bases at V and 0 bases at J, with 17 bases between. The CDR3 is 17 residues long. The chain's CDR3 is CASSRDRTLYSNQPQHF. The CDR3 DNA reads as TGTGCCAGCAGTCGTGACAGGACCCTATATAGCAATCAGCCCCAGCATTTT.

V is TRBV6-5 and J is TRBJ2-3; D is perhaps TRBD1 (5 bases). Germline V lookup: CDR1 MNHEY, CDR2 SVGAGI. V lost 7 bases, J lost 4 bases, and 15 bases lay in between. This CDR3 region has 14 residues. DNA of the CDR3: TGTGCCAGCACATACAGGTCCTCAGCAGATACGCAGTATTTT. It is translated as CASTYRSSADTQYF.

This clone was observed a single time. The chain recombines TRBV5-4 with TRBJ1-5; D is undetermined. CDR1 and CDR2 (germline): SGHNT, YYREEE (reference sequence). The CDR3 runs 15 residues. Trimming pared 0 bases from V and 1 base from J, leaving 8 bases between. CDR3 bases: TGTGCCAGCAGCTTGGACGGGAAAAGCAATCAGCCCCAGCATTTT. As protein: CASSLDGKSNQPQHF.

J is TRBJ1-1 and V is TRBV28, with TRBD1 matching over 7 bases. The CDR3 covers 14 residues. Germline loops: CDR1 MDHEN, CDR2 SYDVKM. The V gene end was trimmed by 0 bases and the J gene end by 7 bases; junction bases not matched to a gene: 5. CDR3 amino acids: CASSLWAGGGEAFF. The DNA of the CDR3 is TGTGCCAGCAGTTTATGGGCAGGGGGAGGTGAAGCTTTCTTT.

This clone was counted a few times. The chain uses TRBV28 and TRBJ1-2; 8 bases agree with TRBD1. The junction had 7 bases not matched to a gene; V was cut back by 4 bases and J by 3 bases. This CDR3 is built from 15 residues. CDR1 and CDR2 from the germline V gene are MDHEN and SYDVKM. CDR3 DNA: TGTGCCAGCAGTTCGACAGGGGAAATAGACTATGGCTACACCTTC. As protein: CASSSTGEIDYGYTF.

This chain links TRBV14 with TRBJ2-1, with TRBD1 matching 9 bases. The CDR3 is 14 amino acids. The V segment lost 7 bases and the J segment 3 bases; nucleotides outside the gene matches: 4. Germline V gene sequence: CDR1 SGHDN, CDR2 FVKESK. The CDR3 region is CASMPGQGYNEQFF. The CDR3 nucleotides read TGTGCCAGCATGCCGGGACAGGGCTACAATGAGCAGTTCTTC.

DNA of the CDR3: TGTGCCAGCAGCCCCTCAGGCGGGGTTGTCGATGGCTACACCTTC. This encodes CASSPSGGVVDGYTF. This sequence joins TRBV7-9 and TRBJ1-2; no clear D gene. Germline CDR1 is SEHNR and CDR2 is FQNEAQ (reference sequence). Trimming pared 5 bases from V and 6 bases from J, leaving 19 bases between. The CDR3 has 15 residues.

The rearrangement joins TRBV6-5 to TRBJ2-3; D unclear. The CDR3 contains 14 residues. Germline CDR1 and CDR2: MNHEY and SVGAGI. Trimming removed 5 bases at V and 1 base at J, with 10 bases between. CDR3 protein: CASSPRPGTDTQYF. CDR3 DNA sequence: TGTGCCAGCAGTCCCCGCCCGGGCACAGATACGCAGTATTTT.